One sample yielded the 20 T cell receptor beta chains listed below, sequenced in a study of blood T cell repertoires in COVID-19. TCRdb keeps only in-frame clones here, not all; method: immunoSEQ multiplex PCR. The sample lists roughly 190,000 clones; approximately 90% were seen once. Sequenced material: peripheral blood. The receptors derive from a woman aged 40 to 50 who had recovered from COVID-19.

The chain combines TRBV7-8 with TRBJ2-7; TRBD2 is a possible D gene (6 bases). Germline loops: CDR1 SGHVS, CDR2 FQNEAQ. The CDR3 is 15 amino acids. V gave up 4 bases and J gave up 2 bases, with 15 bases separating them. CDR3 protein: CASSSSSGPTYEQYF. CDR3 nucleotides: TGTGCCAGCAGCTCGTCCAGCGGGCCTACCTACGAGCAGTACTTC. Supplemented by reference TRBV7-8 and TRBJ2-7, the full variable domain reads GAGVSQSPRYKVAKRGQDVALRCDPISGHVSLFWYQQALGQGPEFLTYFQNEAQLDKSGLPSDRFFAERPEGSVSTLKIQRTQQEDSAVYLCASSSSSGPTYEQYFGPGTRLTVT.

The rearrangement uses TRBV9 and TRBJ1-6, with D perhaps TRBD1 (5 bases). This CDR3 region has 14 residues. Germline values: CDR1 SGDLS, CDR2 YYNGEE. The V end was cut by 2 bases, the J end by 5 bases, with 8 bases between. CDR3 DNA: TGTGCCAGCAGCGTGCGGGGGGATAATTCACCCCTCCACTTT. Protein: CASSVRGDNSPLHF.

The chain couples TRBV5-1 to TRBJ2-2; 10 bases align to TRBD2. This CDR3 is 15 amino acids long. The trim removed 3 bases at V and 3 bases at J, leaving 2 bases unmatched. Looked up from germline, CDR1 is SGHRS and CDR2 is YFSETQ. The CDR3 reads CASSWSGRDTGELFF. The CDR3 DNA reads as TGCGCCAGCAGCTGGAGCGGGAGGGACACCGGGGAGCTGTTTTTT.

The J gene is TRBJ2-7, the V gene TRBV7-2, with 7 nucleotides matching TRBD1. Germline lookup yields CDR1 SGHTA and CDR2 FQGNSA. V gave up 6 bases and J gave up 0 bases; unmatched junction bases: 5. The CDR3 contains 14 residues. CDR3 sequence reads: CASRRTGDSYEQYF. CDR3 coding DNA: TGTGCCAGCAGGAGGACAGGAGACTCCTACGAGCAGTACTTC.

The chain combines TRBV29-1 with TRBJ2-2; D is undetermined. The V and J ends lost 2 bases and 3 bases respectively, with 4 bases between them. Looked up from germline, CDR1 is SQVTM and CDR2 is ANQGSEA. The CDR3 totals 12 residues. The CDR3 DNA reads as TGCAGCGTTGAAACAGACACCGGGGAGCTGTTTTTT. As protein: CSVETDTGELFF.

The chain is built from TRBV5-1 and TRBJ2-3; 9 nucleotides match TRBD1. The CDR3 runs 15 residues. Germline-derived CDR1 and CDR2 are SGHRS and YFSETQ. Losses at the gene ends were 3 bases for V and 9 bases for J; bases not matched to a gene: 11. CDR3 residues: CASSSGQGSAGTQYF. CDR3 coding DNA: TGCGCCAGCAGCTCGGGACAGGGTTCGGCGGGAACGCAGTATTTT. Complete variable domain (other parts from reference TRBV5-1 and TRBJ2-3): KAGVTQTPRYLIKTRGQQVTLSCSPISGHRSVSWYQQTPGQGLQFLFEYFSETQRNKGNFPGRFSGRQFSNSRSEMNVSTLELGDSALYLCASSSGQGSAGTQYFGPGTRLTVL.

This clone was seen just once. V usage is TRBV2 and J usage is TRBJ1-5, with 7 bases fitting TRBD1. Trimming cost V 8 bases and J 2 bases; bases outside gene matches: 9. Germline CDR1 and CDR2: SNHLY and FYNNEI. The CDR3 runs to 15 residues. The CDR3 reads CASGWDSVGNQPQHF. DNA of the CDR3: TGTGCCAGCGGGTGGGACAGCGTCGGCAATCAGCCCCAGCATTTT.

The DNA for the CDR3 is TGTGCCAGCAGCTTAGAAATGGGACAGTCTCAAGAGACCCAGTACTTC. As protein: CASSLEMGQSQETQYF. The chain combines TRBV11-2 with TRBJ2-5, with 7 bases aligning to TRBD1. This CDR3 comprises 16 residues. Germline V gene data show CDR1 as SGHAT and CDR2 as FQNNGV. Trimming took 0 bases from V and 2 from J; bases not matched to a gene: 6.

This chain uses TRBV19 with TRBJ1-3; D may be TRBD1 (6 bases). The germline gives CDR1 LNHDA, CDR2 SQIVND (reference sequence). CDR3 length: 15 residues. With 5 bases removed from V and 0 bases from J, the gap between germline ends came to 11 bases. The CDR3 is CASSQGSSSGNTIYF. The CDR3 coding sequence is TGTGCCAGTAGTCAGGGGTCTTCCTCTGGAAACACCATATATTTT.

A single count supports this clone. The chain has TRBV29-1 and TRBJ1-2; 10 positions agree with TRBD1. V gave up 7 bases and J gave up 5 bases; unmatched junction bases: 7. The CDR3 spans 13 residues. Germline-derived CDR1 and CDR2 are SQVTM and ANQGSEA. The CDR3 loop is CSALAGQGYGYTF. CDR3 in DNA: TGCAGCGCCCTGGCGGGACAGGGGTATGGCTACACCTTC.

The table lists this clone with a count of one. The CDR3 DNA reads TGTGCCAGTAGTAGGGGACTAGCGGAACACCTAGATACGCAGTATTTT. Protein: CASSRGLAEHLDTQYF. The V call is TRBV19, the J call TRBJ2-3; 11 nucleotides match TRBD2. This CDR3 has 16 residues. From germline, CDR1 is LNHDA and CDR2 SQIVND (reference sequence). After removal of 4 bases from V and 5 bases from J, the junction contained 8 bases not matched to a gene.

This clone was counted between two and nine times. This chain links TRBV24-1 with TRBJ2-2; TRBD2 matches 9 bases. Germline loops: CDR1 KGHDR, CDR2 SFDVKD. The CDR3 sequence is 16 residues long. V lost 11 bases and J lost 1; bases outside the gene matches: 10. The CDR3 coding sequence is TGTGCCAGCGCCCATCAAGCGGGAGGGAACACCGGGGAGCTGTTTTTT. Its protein is CASAHQAGGNTGELFF.

This chain connects TRBV6-2 or TRBV6-3 to TRBJ1-2, with D hard to call. Trimming removed 2 bases at V and 11 bases at J, with 18 bases between. CDR3 size: 14 residues. Germline lookup yields CDR1 MNHEY and CDR2 SVGEGT. The CDR3 DNA sequence: TGTGCCAGCAGTTACACGGCGGCTCTTGGTGGTTACACCTTC. It translates to CASSYTAALGGYTF.

This chain connects TRBV21-1 to TRBJ1-2; the table assigns TRBD1, which was not confirmed against the DNA. TRBV21-1 is noted as a pseudogene. The length of the CDR3 is 17 residues. This CDR3 is CASSKGVQGALTYGYTF. The CDR3 region has the DNA TGTGCCAGCAGCAAAGGGGTACAGGGGGCGCTTACCTATGGCTACACCTTC.

The V and J genes are TRBV19 and TRBJ2-6; 9 bases agree with TRBD2. Germline CDR1 LNHDA, CDR2 SQIVND (reference sequence). Germline trimming cut 3 bases from V and 0 bases from J; bases unmatched to any gene: 3. The CDR3 extends over 17 amino acids. The CDR3 reads CASSMMTSGSGANVLTF. In nucleotides, the CDR3 is TGTGCCAGTAGTATGATGACTAGCGGCTCTGGGGCCAACGTCCTGACTTTC.

The chain carries TRBV28 and TRBJ1-1, with 7 bases lining up with TRBD1. This CDR3 is 14 amino acids long. V trimming: 4 bases; J trimming: 0 bases; junction bases outside the gene matches: 2. Germline V gene lookup returns CDR1 MDHEN and CDR2 SYDVKM. The CDR3 is CASSYGTVNTEAFF. CDR3 sequence (DNA): TGTGCCAGCAGTTATGGGACAGTGAACACTGAAGCTTTCTTT.

V is TRBV11-2 and J is TRBJ2-2, with TRBD2 matching 7 bases. Germline V gene sequence: CDR1 SGHAT, CDR2 FQNNGV. The CDR3 totals 18 residues. V shed 5 bases and J 0 bases; nucleotides not matched to a gene: 12. CDR3 bases: TGTGCCAGCAGCCTCTCCCCGGGGGGATACTCGAACACCGGGGAGCTGTTTTTT. It yields the protein CASSLSPGGYSNTGELFF.

The chain links TRBV10-3 to TRBJ1-6, with 9 bases matching TRBD1. With 4 bases clipped from V and 7 bases from J, the junction kept 5 bases outside the gene matches. The germline V gene encodes CDR1 ENHRY and CDR2 SYGVKD. CDR3 length: 15 residues. Here the CDR3 DNA reads TGTGCCATCAGTGTGGGACAGGGTCAGAATTCACCCCTCCACTTT. Its translation is CAISVGQGQNSPLHF.

Here the CDR3 reads CASGVAGGYYSYEQYF. Here the CDR3 DNA reads TGTGCCAGCGGAGTGGCAGGGGGCTATTACTCCTACGAGCAGTACTTC. The gene calls are TRBV28 and TRBJ2-7; TRBD1 matches at 8 bases. The V gene end was trimmed by 8 bases and the J gene end by 0 bases; junction bases not matched to a gene: 12. Germline CDR1 is MDHEN and CDR2 is SYDVKM. This CDR3 spans 16 amino acids. The entire variable domain, with the rest obtained from reference TRBV28 and TRBJ2-7, is as follows: DVKVTQSSRYLVKRTGEKVFLECVQDMDHENMFWYRQDPGLGLRLIYFSYDVKMKEKGDIPEGYSVSREKKERFSLILESASTNQTSMYLCASGVAGGYYSYEQYFGPGTRLTVT.

The chain joins TRBV11-2 to TRBJ2-2, with TRBD1 identical over 11 bases. The V segment lost 5 bases and the J segment 5 bases; nucleotides outside the gene matches: 10. The CDR3 consists of 17 residues. In germline, CDR1 is SGHAT, CDR2 FQNNGV. Here the CDR3 reads CASSLQSGTGGTGELFF. DNA for the CDR3: TGTGCCAGCAGCCTCCAATCCGGGACAGGGGGTACCGGGGAGCTGTTTTTT. The complete variable domain, with remaining parts taken from reference TRBV11-2 and TRBJ2-2, reads EAGVAQSPRYKIIEKRQSVAFWCNPISGHATLYWYQQILGQGPKLLIQFQNNGVVDDSQLPKDRFSAERLKGVDSTLKIQPAKLEDSAVYLCASSLQSGTGGTGELFFGEGSRLTVL.